The clone carrying this T cell receptor (beta chain) showed up many times. At least 3 on the Clinical Activity Score was recorded for ophthalmopathy patients, who also had NOSPECS grade at least 4 and duration under 3 months. The data were taken from a study of T cells in Graves' hyperthyroidism and ophthalmopathy. This CDR3 spans 15 amino acids. With V trimmed by 1 base and J by 2 bases, 5 bases remained unmatched. Germline V gene sequence: CDR1 SGHAT, CDR2 FQNNGV. The TCR beta CDR3 regions underwent amplification using RNA transcripts as the source. During a first-round RT-PCR of the TCR CDR3, the HTBI primer set was used. TCRdb re-analysed the multiplex PCR reads in MiXCR, keeping a single row per CDR3 protein. This sample has more than 45,000 distinct CDR3 sequences, with less than 50% found just once.

The chain joins TRBV11-2 to TRBJ2-7; 7 bases match TRBD1. The source material was blood. The receptor was derived from a woman aged 25 to 45 with Graves' ophthalmopathy. This CDR3 reads CASSLAPGGAYEQYF. The CDR3, as DNA: TGTGCCAGCAGCTTAGCACCAGGGGGAGCCTACGAGCAGTACTTC.